Detailed here is one TCR beta chain. Some clones are missing from TCRdb's copy, which holds only in-frame ones; the method was immunoSEQ multiplex PCR. The sample has fewer than 300,000 clones, about four fifths seen once. This sample is part of a study of control samples from healthy donors and cancer patients. CDR1 SGHNT and CDR2 YYREEE come from the germline V gene (reference sequence). Trimming cost V 3 bases and J 6 bases, with 16 bases left between them. The CDR3 spans 14 residues. The J gene is TRBJ2-7, the V gene TRBV5-4, with D possibly called TRBD1 or TRBD2 (5 bases each). The TCR comes from a woman in her fifties or sixties with lung cancer. The sequencing sample was made of PBMCs. CDR3 loop: CASSSGTGSGEQYF. For the CDR3, the DNA is TGTGCCAGCAGCTCTGGGACGGGATCTGGCGAGCAGTACTTC.